This entry lists 5 T cell receptor beta chains sequenced from one sample in a study of cytomegalovirus exposure and HLA in healthy donors. 60 Vbeta and 13 Jbeta primers were used in PCR. Only in-frame clones appear in the TCRdb table, and some are missing; sequencing was by immunoSEQ multiplex PCR. The sample holds roughly 100,000 clones, approximately 83% seen once. The source material was PBMCs. The receptors were gathered from a man in his forties or fifties in good health and CMV-seronegative.

About this clone itself: At one end the junction does not follow the germline gene, possibly because of a read error. The chain links TRBV2 to TRBJ1-2; tentatively, D is TRBD1 (6 bases). Per the germline V gene, CDR1 is SNHLY and CDR2 is FYNNEI. The CDR3 covers 14 residues. Here the CDR3 reads CASSGGRTVGGYPF. The CDR3 nucleotides are TGTGCCAGCAGTGGGGGACGGACAGTGGGTGGCTACCCCTTC.

The chain recombines TRBV9 with TRBJ1-1; tentatively, D is TRBD1 (6 bases). Between the trimmed V and J ends, which lost 2 bases and 4 bases, there was a span of 27 bases. The CDR3 length is 19 residues. Germline-derived CDR1 and CDR2 are SGDLS and YYNGEE. The CDR3 DNA is TGTGCCAGCAGCGTGGGAGCCTTACCTGTGGGGGGGCTGGGCACTGAAGCTTTCTTT. It specifies CASSVGALPVGGLGTEAFF.

CDR3 sequence: CASSPRRGGFTDTQYF. The CDR3 bases are TGTGCCAGCAGCCCCCGTAGAGGGGGCTTCACAGATACGCAGTATTTT. J is TRBJ2-3 and V is TRBV9, with TRBD1 identical over 7 bases. The CDR3 extends over 16 amino acids. The V gene end was trimmed by 4 bases and the J gene end by 2 bases; junction bases not matched to a gene: 10. Germline CDR1 and CDR2: SGDLS and YYNGEE.

This chain links TRBV5-1 with TRBJ2-7, with 7 bases lining up with TRBD1. The CDR3 length is 14 residues. The V segment lost 0 bases and the J segment 5 bases; nucleotides outside the gene matches: 5. In germline, CDR1 is SGHRS, CDR2 YFSETQ. The CDR3 DNA follows: TGCGCCAGCAGCTTGGGGACAGGAGCCAACGAGCAGTACTTC. This sequence encodes CASSLGTGANEQYF.

The chain carries TRBV6-6 and TRBJ2-1; the match to TRBD1 covers 7 bases. The length of the CDR3 is 11 residues. The V and J ends lost 7 bases and 11 bases, in that order; junction bases with no gene match: 5. CDR1 MNHNY and CDR2 SVGAGI come from the germline V gene (reference sequence). CDR3 DNA: TGTGCCAGCATCGAACAGGGGAAGCAGTTCTTC. This sequence encodes CASIEQGKQFF.